Each of the 22 T cell receptor beta chains below was sequenced from the same sample in a study of cytomegalovirus exposure and HLA in healthy donors. The PCR was carried out with 60 Vbeta primers and 13 Jbeta primers. Assay: immunoSEQ multiplex PCR; the TCRdb copy retains only in-frame clones and omits some. The sample has fewer than 90,000 clones, 79% seen once. The sample taken for sequencing was PBMCs. These receptors were collected from a woman in her thirties or forties in good health and CMV-seropositive.

The genes are TRBV7-2 and TRBJ1-1, with a tentative D call TRBD1 (5 bases). Trimming cost V 7 bases and J 11 bases, with 23 bases left between them. The CDR3 is made up of 14 amino acids. Per germline, CDR1 SGHTA and CDR2 FQGNSA. Here the CDR3 DNA reads TGTGCCAGCACTCCGAACAGGCTATTCGGAGGGGCTTTCTTT. It yields the protein CASTPNRLFGGAFF.

V gene TRBV19 combines with J gene TRBJ1-3, with 12 bases matching TRBD1. This CDR3 comprises 17 residues. Germline CDR1 and CDR2: LNHDA and SQIVND (reference sequence). V trimming: 5 bases; J trimming: 0 bases; junction bases outside the gene matches: 5. The CDR3 bases are TGTGCCAGTAGTCCGGGACAGGGGGCCTTCTCTGGAAACACCATATATTTT. It yields the protein CASSPGQGAFSGNTIYF.

The chain has TRBV7-9 and TRBJ2-5; TRBD2 aligns across 8 bases. The V gene's germline CDR1 is SEHNR and CDR2 FQNEAQ (reference sequence). Losses at the gene ends were 5 bases for V and 3 bases for J; bases not matched to a gene: 5. The CDR3 spans 14 residues. As DNA, the CDR3 is TGTGCCAGCAGCCCCCGAGCGGGGGAAGAGACCCAGTACTTC. The encoded protein is CASSPRAGEETQYF. The complete variable domain, with remaining parts taken from reference TRBV7-9 and TRBJ2-5, reads DTGVSQNPRHKITKRGQNVTFRCDPISEHNRLYWYRQTLGQGPEFLTYFQNEAQLEKSRLLSDRFSAERPKGSFSTLEIQRTEQGDSAMYLCASSPRAGEETQYFGPGTRLLVL.

The chain links TRBV4-3 to TRBJ2-4, with D possibly TRBD2 on 5 matching bases. V lost 0 bases and J 8 bases, leaving 8 bases between the germline ends. This CDR3 region has 13 residues. Germline CDR1 LGHNA, CDR2 YSLEER. CDR3 residues: CASSQELEDIQYF. In DNA form, the CDR3 reads TGCGCCAGCAGCCAAGAACTAGAGGACATTCAGTACTTC.

V and J are TRBV7-6 and TRBJ1-2, with D hard to call. The CDR3 runs to 13 residues. Germline-derived CDR1 and CDR2 are SGHVS and FNYEAQ. V was clipped by 5 bases and J by 2 bases, with 9 bases between them. CDR3 sequence reads: CASSPTENYGYTF. The DNA of the CDR3 is TGTGCCAGCAGCCCGACTGAGAACTATGGCTACACCTTC.

J is TRBJ2-1 and V is TRBV19; 8 bases map to TRBD2. With 1 base clipped from V and 8 bases from J, the junction kept 10 bases outside the gene matches. Germline CDR1 reads LNHDA; CDR2 reads SQIVND (reference sequence). The CDR3 length is 16 residues. The CDR3 DNA reads as TGTGCCAGTAGTATAGGGGACGGGGGGGCACCCGATGAGCAGTTCTTC. It specifies CASSIGDGGAPDEQFF.

This clone was seen a handful of times. The V gene is TRBV19, the J gene TRBJ1-1; TRBD1 is a possible D gene (5 bases). The CDR3 is made up of 15 amino acids. The V and J ends lost 5 bases and 6 bases respectively, with 19 bases between them. CDR1 and CDR2 (germline): LNHDA, SQIVND (reference sequence). The CDR3 protein is CASSVSRARGSEAFF. The DNA of the CDR3 is TGTGCCAGTAGTGTCAGCAGGGCGCGAGGCTCTGAAGCTTTCTTT.

This rearrangement joins TRBV11-2 to TRBJ2-7; 7 positions agree with TRBD1. The trim removed 1 base at V and 5 bases at J, leaving 8 bases unmatched. Germline V gene sequence: CDR1 SGHAT, CDR2 FQNNGV. This CDR3 comprises 15 residues. The CDR3 DNA follows: TGTGCCAGCAGCTTAGGGGGCAGGGGGTTAGACGAGCAGTACTTC. It codes for CASSLGGRGLDEQYF.

The chain has TRBV7-9 and TRBJ2-5; TRBD2 matches at 7 bases. Germline V gene lookup returns CDR1 SEHNR and CDR2 FQNEAQ (reference sequence). Unmatched junction bases numbered 8, after V lost 2 bases and J lost 5 bases. The CDR3 is 15 amino acids. CDR3 region: CASSLRSSGIETQYF. The CDR3 DNA sequence: TGTGCCAGCAGCTTAAGGTCCAGCGGGATTGAGACCCAGTACTTC.

The chain employs TRBV7-6 and TRBJ1-4; 12 bases align to TRBD1. The junction had 6 bases not matched to a gene; V was cut back by 8 bases and J by 8 bases. The CDR3 consists of 14 residues. CDR1 is SGHVS, CDR2 FNYEAQ, per germline. The CDR3 sequence: CASGGQGAREKLFF. CDR3 bases: TGTGCCAGCGGGGGACAGGGGGCGAGGGAAAAACTGTTTTTT.

This rearrangement joins TRBV13 to TRBJ1-2; D uncertain. The CDR3 is 12 residues long. V dropped 5 bases and J dropped 4 bases, with 8 bases sitting between them. In germline, CDR1 is PRHDT, CDR2 FYEKMQ (reference sequence). The CDR3: CASSLYSYGYTF. The DNA of the CDR3 is TGTGCCAGCAGCCTATATTCCTATGGCTACACCTTC.

The chain recombines TRBV29-1 with TRBJ2-3, with 8 bases fitting TRBD2. The V gene end was trimmed by 7 bases and the J gene end by 5 bases; junction bases not matched to a gene: 8. The CDR3 has 13 amino acids. From germline, CDR1 is SQVTM and CDR2 ANQGSEA. CDR3 sequence (DNA): TGCAGCGGCCGGGGGGGGGCCCTAGATACGCAGTATTTT. It codes for CSGRGGALDTQYF.

This clone was counted a single time. The chain links TRBV19 to TRBJ2-4; D may be TRBD2 (5 bases). CDR3 size: 13 residues. CDR1 and CDR2 (germline): LNHDA, SQIVND (reference sequence). Between the trimmed V and J ends, which lost 3 bases and 9 bases, there was a span of 12 bases. The CDR3 is CASSMSRAGIQYF. The CDR3 DNA follows: TGTGCCAGTAGTATGTCGAGGGCGGGCATTCAGTACTTC.

The chain uses TRBV28 and TRBJ2-2; D may be TRBD1 (6 bases). The CDR3 has 18 amino acids. V dropped 3 bases and J dropped 0 bases, with 17 bases sitting between them. Germline lookup yields CDR1 MDHEN and CDR2 SYDVKM. As DNA, the CDR3 is TGTGCCAGCAGTTTCCTTACTTGGGGGACAACGAACACCGGGGAGCTGTTTTTT. Its protein is CASSFLTWGTTNTGELFF.

The chain couples TRBV4-3 to TRBJ2-2; 12 bases agree with TRBD2. Germline trimming cut 1 base from V and 2 bases from J; bases unmatched to any gene: 8. CDR3 length: 19 residues. The germline CDR1 and CDR2 sequences are LGHNA and YSLEER. The CDR3 nucleotides read TGCGCCAGCAGCCAAGTGGGAGGACTAGCGGGATCTAACACCGGGGAGCTGTTTTTT. Protein product: CASSQVGGLAGSNTGELFF.

The chain joins TRBV4-3 to TRBJ2-7; TRBD1 matches at 8 bases. V lost 0 bases to trimming and J lost 2 bases; unmatched junction nucleotides: 3. CDR1 LGHNA and CDR2 YSLEER come from the germline V gene. This CDR3 region has 15 residues. This CDR3 is CASSQETGVTYEQYF. The CDR3 DNA reads as TGCGCCAGCAGCCAAGAGACAGGGGTGACCTACGAGCAGTACTTC.

The gene calls are TRBV7-8 and TRBJ2-1, with 13 bases matching TRBD2. V was clipped by 5 bases and J by 5 bases; unmatched bases: 3. This CDR3 is built from 15 residues. Germline CDR1 reads SGHVS; CDR2 reads FQNEAQ. This chain's CDR3 is CASSPGLAGHNEQFF. CDR3 DNA sequence: TGTGCCAGCAGCCCGGGACTAGCGGGGCACAATGAGCAGTTCTTC.

Written as DNA, the CDR3 is TGTGCCAGCAGCGCCCAGGACAAGGGTTGGAATCAGCCCCAGCATTTT. This codes for CASSAQDKGWNQPQHF. V is TRBV7-9 and J is TRBJ1-5; tentative D call: TRBD1 (5 bases). Deletions cut 5 bases from V and 4 bases from J, with 18 bases between. The CDR3 is 16 residues long. Germline V lookup: CDR1 SEHNR, CDR2 FQNEAQ (reference sequence).

The chain employs TRBV7-8 and TRBJ2-1, with a possible D match to TRBD2 (6 bases). Between the trimmed V and J ends, which lost 5 bases and 9 bases, there was a span of 14 bases. The CDR3 extends over 13 amino acids. The germline V gene encodes CDR1 SGHVS and CDR2 FQNEAQ. CDR3 protein: CASSPGGGIEQFF. The CDR3, as DNA: TGTGCCAGCAGCCCCGGGGGTGGAATTGAGCAGTTCTTC.

The rearrangement links TRBV29-1 to TRBJ1-1; 7 bases fit TRBD1. Germline CDR1 and CDR2: SQVTM and ANQGSEA. CDR3 size: 13 residues. The V and J ends lost 7 bases and 1 base, in that order; junction bases with no gene match: 6. This chain's CDR3 is CSAVGGSNTEAFF. CDR3 DNA sequence: TGCAGCGCTGTAGGGGGCTCGAACACTGAAGCTTTCTTT.

This chain joins TRBV29-1 and TRBJ2-3, with 9 positions matching TRBD1. Trimming cost V 6 bases and J 5 bases; bases outside gene matches: 6. This CDR3 region has 13 residues. Germline V CDR1 and CDR2: SQVTM, ANQGSEA. The CDR3 DNA follows: TGCAGCGTCAAGGACAGGGGAAGAGATACGCAGTATTTT. Translating gives CSVKDRGRDTQYF.

The rearrangement joins TRBV28 to TRBJ2-1, with 7 bases matching TRBD2. Germline CDR1 MDHEN, CDR2 SYDVKM. CDR3 length: 15 amino acids. Trimming at V came to 5 bases and at J to 5 bases, leaving 9 bases not matched to a gene. CDR3 protein: CASSEGGSNHNEQFF. The CDR3 DNA reads as TGTGCCAGCAGTGAGGGCGGGAGTAACCACAATGAGCAGTTCTTC.